This entry is about one T cell receptor beta chain. Its antigen is unidentified. The germline V and J ends were trimmed by 7 bases and 4 bases, with 16 bases remaining between them. The CDR3 extends over 14 amino acids. CDR1 and CDR2 from the germline V gene are MNHEY and SVGAGI. The record originates from a study of cytomegalovirus exposure and HLA in healthy donors. The PCR employed 60 Vbeta primers together with 13 Jbeta primers. Generated by immunoSEQ multiplex PCR, the TCRdb table keeps only in-frame clones and is missing some. The table records some 150,000 clones, about three fifths of them present only once. Overall study results and limits: A missense variant in DCLRE1C was later tied to TCR beta V- and J-gene trimming. In a later analysis, an Asian-associated ancestry cluster reportedly showed fewer N-insertions than the roughly 650-donor mean. According to the study, roughly 160 TCR beta chains were cytomegalovirus-associated. The authors reported that TCR beta sequences could predict HLA-A and HLA-B alleles. These predictions were accurate for most subjects in the first cohort.

What was sequenced was PBMCs. The V and J genes are TRBV6-5 and TRBJ1-2, with D possibly TRBD1 on 6 matching bases. The sequence was obtained from a woman between 55 and 75 years old in good health and CMV-seropositive. The CDR3 nucleotides read TGTGCCAGCACCATGGGGCAGGGGCGCTATGGCTACACCTTC. Amino acid sequence: CASTMGQGRYGYTF.